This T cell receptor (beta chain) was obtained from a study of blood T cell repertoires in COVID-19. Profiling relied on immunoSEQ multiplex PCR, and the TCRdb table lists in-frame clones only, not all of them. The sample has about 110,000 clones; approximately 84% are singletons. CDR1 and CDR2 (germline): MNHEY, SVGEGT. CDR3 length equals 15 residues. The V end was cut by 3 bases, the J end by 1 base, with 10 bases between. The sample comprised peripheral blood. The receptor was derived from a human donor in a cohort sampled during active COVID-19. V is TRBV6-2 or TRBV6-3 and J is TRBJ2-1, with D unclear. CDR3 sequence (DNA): TGTGCCAGCAGTTATCTGGCTTGGTCCTACAATGAGCAGTTCTTC. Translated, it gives CASSYLAWSYNEQFF.